The next 28 T cell receptor beta chains were all read from a single sample in a study of response to subunit inactivated influenza vaccine. TCRdb re-called the RT-PCR reads through MiXCR, storing one row per CDR3 protein. The sample has 530,000 or so distinct CDR3 sequences; 25% are singletons. The sample was CD4+ T cells sorted from PBMCs, taken roughly 5 days after vaccination. The receptors shown here come from a man aged 45-65 years who received an inactivated influenza vaccine.

The chain uses TRBV11-2 and TRBJ2-1, with 7 bases fitting TRBD2. Germline trimming cut 8 bases from V and 4 bases from J; bases unmatched to any gene: 26. This CDR3 contains 20 residues. CDR1 and CDR2 from the germline V gene are SGHAT and FQNNGV. CDR3 amino acids: CASAPIMSSGLRYRYNEQFF. CDR3 DNA sequence: TGTGCCAGCGCTCCGATCATGAGTAGCGGGCTACGTTACCGATACAATGAGCAGTTCTTC. Combining the CDR3 with reference TRBV11-2 and TRBJ2-1 gives the whole variable domain EAGVAQSPRYKIIEKRQSVAFWCNPISGHATLYWYQQILGQGPKLLIQFQNNGVVDDSQLPKDRFSAERLKGVDSTLKIQPAKLEDSAVYLCASAPIMSSGLRYRYNEQFFGPGTRLTVL.

The chain employs TRBV29-1 and TRBJ2-7; 8 nucleotides line up with TRBD2. Germline CDR1 is SQVTM and CDR2 is ANQGSEA. The V segment lost 5 bases and the J segment 5 bases; nucleotides outside the gene matches: 8. This CDR3 contains 13 residues. The CDR3 sequence is CSVTGRAIHEQYF. DNA of the CDR3: TGCAGCGTTACCGGGAGGGCCATCCACGAGCAGTACTTC.

This clonotype has a handful of counts. This chain uses TRBV7-2 with TRBJ1-5; no reliable D call. Deletions cut 1 base from V and 4 bases from J, with 11 bases between. This CDR3 region has 15 residues. Per the germline V gene, CDR1 is SGHTA and CDR2 is FQGNSA. The CDR3 DNA reads as TGTGCCAGCAGCTTAGGGTCAGGAGATAATCAGCCCCAGCATTTT. This translates into CASSLGSGDNQPQHF.

The chain links TRBV7-2 to TRBJ2-3; TRBD2 might be the D (5 bases). V lost 0 bases, J lost 1 base, and 14 bases lay in between. Germline CDR1 SGHTA, CDR2 FQGNSA. The CDR3 spans 17 residues. The CDR3 region has the DNA TGTGCCAGCAGCTTAGCCCCCCGGGGTTTAGGCACAGATACGCAGTATTTT. Residues: CASSLAPRGLGTDTQYF. Combining the CDR3 with reference TRBV7-2 and TRBJ2-3 gives the whole variable domain GAGVSQSPSNKVTEKGKDVELRCDPISGHTALYWYRQSLGQGLEFLIYFQGNSAPDKSGLPSDRFSAERTGGSVSTLTIQRTQQEDSAVYLCASSLAPRGLGTDTQYFGPGTRLTVL.

CDR3 protein: CASSASTASPQYF. DNA for the CDR3: TGTGCCAGCAGCGCGTCGACAGCATCTCCGCAGTATTTT. The chain carries TRBV9 and TRBJ2-3; possibly TRBD1 for D (5 bases). Trimming pared 3 bases from V and 10 bases from J, leaving 15 bases between. Germline-derived CDR1 and CDR2 are SGDLS and YYNGEE. CDR3 length equals 13 residues.

V is TRBV20-1 and J is TRBJ2-3; 12 nucleotides match TRBD2. Unmatched junction bases numbered 9, after V lost 6 bases and J lost 2 bases. The CDR3 length is 16 residues. Per the germline V gene, CDR1 is DFQATT and CDR2 is SNEGSKA (reference sequence). For the CDR3, the DNA is TGCAGTGCGGCTTGGACTAGCGGGAAGTACACAGATACGCAGTATTTT. Amino acid sequence: CSAAWTSGKYTDTQYF.

In its sample, this clonotype was seen a few times. This chain connects TRBV12-3 or TRBV12-4 to TRBJ2-1; 10 bases map to TRBD2. V trimming: 7 bases; J trimming: 2 bases; junction bases outside the gene matches: 5. The CDR3 length is 15 residues. CDR3 coding DNA: TGTGCCAGCATGTCAGCGGGAGGGCCCTACAATGAGCAGTTCTTC. Translated, it gives CASMSAGGPYNEQFF.

This clonotype showed up just a few times. The rearrangement links TRBV9 to TRBJ2-3; the D gene is possibly TRBD2 (5 bases). V shed 6 bases and J shed 3 bases, with 14 bases lying between them. Germline lookup yields CDR1 SGDLS and CDR2 YYNGEE. The CDR3 spans 14 residues. The CDR3: CASNPGGFTDTQYF. CDR3 bases: TGTGCCAGCAACCCTGGAGGCTTTACAGATACGCAGTATTTT. The full variable domain, rest sourced from reference TRBV9 and TRBJ2-3, is DSGVTQTPKHLITATGQRVTLRCSPRSGDLSVYWYQQSLDQGLQFLIQYYNGEERAKGNILERFSAQQFPDLHSELNLSSLELGDSALYFCASNPGGFTDTQYFGPGTRLTVL.

In its sample, this clonotype was seen a few times. The chain combines TRBV20-1 with TRBJ1-2; a possible D gene is TRBD1 (5 bases). This CDR3 spans 11 amino acids. CDR1 is DFQATT and CDR2 is SNEGSKA in the germline V gene (reference sequence). The CDR3 here is CGRGVNYGYTF. In DNA, the CDR3 is TGCGGTAGAGGGGTCAACTATGGCTACACCTTC.

The chain uses TRBV11-2 and TRBJ2-2; D possibly corresponds to TRBD2 (6 bases). V gave up 7 bases and J gave up 4 bases, with 13 bases separating them. Germline V CDR1 and CDR2: SGHAT, FQNNGV. This CDR3 has 14 amino acids. The CDR3 DNA is TGTGCCAGCAAACCTCGGGACTCCACCGGGGAGCTGTTTTTT. Residues: CASKPRDSTGELFF. Full variable domain (rest looked up from reference TRBV11-2 and TRBJ2-2): EAGVAQSPRYKIIEKRQSVAFWCNPISGHATLYWYQQILGQGPKLLIQFQNNGVVDDSQLPKDRFSAERLKGVDSTLKIQPAKLEDSAVYLCASKPRDSTGELFFGEGSRLTVL.

This clonotype was observed a few times. J is TRBJ2-7 and V is TRBV5-1; TRBD1 or TRBD2 may be the D gene (5 bases each). CDR1 and CDR2 (germline): SGHRS, YFSETQ. V lost 0 bases and J 9 bases, leaving 13 bases between the germline ends. There are 13 residues in the CDR3. In DNA form, the CDR3 reads TGCGCCAGCAGCTTGGACGGCCGAGGGGTGCAGTACTTC. As protein: CASSLDGRGVQYF.

CDR3 amino acids: CASSLRTGSGSSYNEQFF. CDR3 DNA sequence: TGTGCCAGCAGCTTAAGGACAGGAAGCGGGAGCTCCTACAATGAGCAGTTCTTC. The chain has TRBV7-8 and TRBJ2-1; perhaps TRBD2 as D (8 bases). The germline V gene has CDR1 SGHVS and CDR2 FQNEAQ. V shed 2 bases and J shed 0 bases, with 17 bases lying between them. This CDR3 region has 18 residues.

Details on this clonotype: An end of the junction differs from the germline gene, which may be a read error. This sequence joins TRBV18 and TRBJ2-3, with D tentatively TRBD2 (5 bases). The CDR3 extends over 14 amino acids. The V gene's germline CDR1 is KGHSH and CDR2 LQKENI. The CDR3, as DNA: TGTGCCAGCTCACCCGGGCGGGTTGGAGATATGCAGTATTTT. Translation: CASSPGRVGDMQYF.

V gene TRBV5-1 combines with J gene TRBJ1-2; D gene unclear. CDR3 size: 12 residues. V gave up 4 bases and J gave up 4 bases, with 8 bases separating them. CDR1 is SGHRS and CDR2 is YFSETQ in the germline V gene. The CDR3 bases are TGCGCCAGCAGCGTGGACGGCTATGGCTACACCTTC. Translated: CASSVDGYGYTF.

CDR3: CASSGTFGLSTDTQYF. The CDR3 DNA sequence: TGTGCCAGCAGTGGGACTTTCGGCCTAAGCACAGATACGCAGTATTTT. The chain combines TRBV14 with TRBJ2-3; the D gene is possibly TRBD2 (6 bases). There are 16 residues in the CDR3. Germline V CDR1 and CDR2: SGHDN, FVKESK. V shed 6 bases and J shed 0 bases, with 16 bases lying between them.

A note on this clonotype: A read error may account for a junction end that differs from germline. The chain is built from TRBV20-1 and TRBJ2-1; tentatively, D is TRBD1 or TRBD2 (6 bases each). The CDR3 runs 16 residues. Germline values: CDR1 DFQATT, CDR2 SNEGSKA (reference sequence). As DNA, the CDR3 is TGCTGTGCTAGAGTAGGCTGGAGGGGGGCGTACAATGAGCAGTTCTTC. Residues: CCARVGWRGAYNEQFF.

V and J are TRBV27 and TRBJ2-3, with TRBD2 matching 7 bases. The CDR3 totals 16 residues. The V segment lost 2 bases and the J segment 2 bases; nucleotides outside the gene matches: 7. From germline, CDR1 is MNHEY and CDR2 SMNVEV (reference sequence). The CDR3 spells CASSLIPSGLTDTQYF. The CDR3 bases are TGTGCCAGCAGTTTAATCCCTAGCGGTCTCACAGATACGCAGTATTTT.

V and J are TRBV12-3 or TRBV12-4 and TRBJ2-1; 8 bases match TRBD2. V lost 4 bases, J lost 2 bases, and 7 bases stayed unmatched. This CDR3 has 16 residues. Here the CDR3 reads CASSSQAGVTYNEQFF. Here the CDR3 DNA reads TGTGCCAGCAGTTCCCAAGCGGGAGTCACCTACAATGAGCAGTTCTTC.

The genes are TRBV4-3 and TRBJ2-3; 10 nucleotides line up with TRBD2. The V gene's germline CDR1 is LGHNA and CDR2 YSLEER. The CDR3 covers 16 residues. J lost 1 base, V lost 3 bases, and 4 bases had no gene match. The CDR3 DNA sequence: TGCGCCAGCAGCCATATCCTAGCGGGGGGCACAGATACGCAGTATTTT. Protein: CASSHILAGGTDTQYF.

V usage is TRBV12-3 or TRBV12-4 and J usage is TRBJ2-1; 11 nucleotides align to TRBD2. The CDR3 is 15 amino acids. The J segment lost 9 bases and the V segment lost 7 bases, leaving 11 bases of the junction unmatched. The CDR3: CASTLGLAGGSEQFF. CDR3 DNA sequence: TGTGCCAGCACCTTGGGGCTAGCGGGAGGAAGTGAGCAGTTCTTC.

This rearrangement joins TRBV7-9 to TRBJ2-3; D may correspond to TRBD1 or TRBD2 (5 bases each). CDR3 size: 15 residues. Germline CDR1 and CDR2: SEHNR and FQNEAQ (reference sequence). Trimming stripped 5 bases from V and 0 bases from J, with 12 bases between. CDR3 sequence (DNA): TGTGCCAGCAGCCGGAGTGGGGACAGCACAGATACGCAGTATTTT. Residues: CASSRSGDSTDTQYF.

The V gene is TRBV5-1, the J gene TRBJ2-5, with 11 bases matching TRBD1. CDR3 length: 15 residues. Germline-derived CDR1 and CDR2 are SGHRS and YFSETQ. Trimming took 0 bases from V and 4 from J; bases not matched to a gene: 2. CDR3 amino acids: CASSLAGTGGETQYF. CDR3 nucleotides: TGCGCCAGCAGCTTGGCCGGGACAGGGGGAGAGACCCAGTACTTC.

The chain employs TRBV5-1 and TRBJ2-3, with D possibly TRBD1 on 6 matching bases. This CDR3 comprises 15 residues. V was trimmed by 1 base and J by 4 bases, leaving 13 bases between them. Germline-derived CDR1 and CDR2 are SGHRS and YFSETQ. CDR3 nucleotides: TGCGCCAGCAGCTTGACAGGGATCCCCCCAGATACGCAGTATTTT. This sequence encodes CASSLTGIPPDTQYF.

This clonotype occurred a few times. This chain connects TRBV10-3 to TRBJ2-7, with 8 positions matching TRBD1. The CDR3 is 18 amino acids. V lost 5 bases to trimming and J lost 1 base; unmatched junction nucleotides: 16. Germline lookup yields CDR1 ENHRY and CDR2 SYGVKD. The CDR3 nucleotides read TGTGCCATCAGTAGAGGGATAATCCGACAGGGGACGTCCTACGAGCAGTACTTC. Its translation is CAISRGIIRQGTSYEQYF.

This chain links TRBV7-8 with TRBJ1-4; 7 nucleotides match TRBD1. V dropped 5 bases and J dropped 8; count of bases not matched to a gene: 11. Germline CDR1 and CDR2: SGHVS and FQNEAQ. The CDR3 has 15 amino acids. CDR3 DNA sequence: TGTGCCAGCAGCCTAAACAGGGGCGCGGGGGAAAAACTGTTTTTT. It translates to CASSLNRGAGEKLFF.

J is TRBJ2-7 and V is TRBV6-1; D is tentatively TRBD1 or TRBD2 (5 bases each). CDR3 size: 14 residues. Germline values: CDR1 MNHNS, CDR2 SASEGT. V lost 5 bases and J lost 5, with 16 bases in between. CDR3 sequence (DNA): TGTGCCAGCAGTAAACCCGGGACCCCTGACGAGCAGTACTTC. Translated: CASSKPGTPDEQYF.

This clonotype was picked up a small number of times. The CDR3 sequence: CASTARRGANTGELFF. CDR3 DNA sequence: TGTGCCAGCACCGCTAGAAGGGGGGCGAACACCGGGGAGCTGTTTTTT. The chain has TRBV5-4 and TRBJ2-2; D may match TRBD1 or TRBD2 (6 bases each). CDR1 and CDR2 (germline): SGHNT, YYREEE (reference sequence). The V gene lost 6 bases and the J gene lost 0 bases, with 15 bases spanning the gap. The CDR3 is 16 amino acids. The full variable domain, rest sourced from reference TRBV5-4 and TRBJ2-2, is ETGVTQSPTHLIKTRGQQVTLRCSSQSGHNTVSWYQQALGQGPQFIFQYYREEENGRGNFPPRFSGLQFPNYSSELNVNALELDDSALYLCASTARRGANTGELFFGEGSRLTVL.

This sequence joins TRBV7-9 and TRBJ2-7; no definite D call. V gave up 5 bases and J gave up 0 bases, with 11 bases separating them. Germline V gene sequence: CDR1 SEHNR, CDR2 FQNEAQ (reference sequence). This CDR3 is built from 14 residues. For the CDR3, the DNA is TGTGCCAGCAGCGTTGACGGAACCTCCTACGAGCAGTACTTC. Residues: CASSVDGTSYEQYF.